This T cell receptor (beta chain) was retrieved from a study of CD8 T cells in Susac syndrome. Study outcomes and limitations: The study acknowledged a relatively small number of individuals in its TCR sequencing and HLA analysis.

Reverse transcription used 0.5 to 1 ug RNA and random hexamers. In TCRdb, the immunoSEQ multiplex PCR reads were re-called with MiXCR into one record per CDR3 protein. The sample carries under 200,000 distinct CDR3 sequences, 95% recorded once. Comments on this clonotype: Its antigen is as yet unknown.

Germline lookup yields CDR1 MNHEY and CDR2 SMNVEV (reference sequence). The ends lost 7 bases at V and 7 bases at J; junction bases unmatched: 6. The CDR3 is 14 amino acids. The sample taken for sequencing was CD8+ T cells from PBMCs. The gene calls are TRBV27 and TRBJ2-1; the match to TRBD2 covers 11 bases. This sequence was found in a human donor with multiple sclerosis. CDR3 DNA: TGTGCCAGCAAACTAGCGGGAGTAGGTAATGAGCAGTTCTTC. Protein sequence: CASKLAGVGNEQFF.